One T cell receptor beta chain is described in this entry. Its specificity is unknown. Mismatch with germline at one junction end may stem from a read error. Genomic DNA was the PCR template. Amplification of the beta chain CDR3 used 30 forward and 13 reverse multiplex primers. Each CDR3 protein is one row after TCRdb ran MiXCR on the multiplex PCR reads. The sample contains fewer than 350,000 distinct CDR3 sequences, roughly 48% of which appear only once. These data belong to a study of type 1 and type 2 diabetes patients. Turning to the study itself: Samples came from type 1 diabetic, type 2 diabetic or nondiabetic people, recruited in China. Magnetic bead positive selection isolated CD4+ or CD8+ T cells from PBMCs. Study outcomes and limitations: Some HECs seen only in T1D might also appear in more T2D or control samples.

The CDR3 totals 14 residues. Germline values: CDR1 SGHTA, CDR2 FQGNSA. The specimen was peripheral blood mononuclear cells (PBMCs). V usage is TRBV7-2 and J usage is TRBJ2-5; 7 positions agree with TRBD2. This clonotype was obtained from a young man with type 2 diabetes. CDR3 DNA sequence: TGTGCCAGCAGCATCCTCGGGAGGCAAGGGACCCAGTACTTC. It yields the protein CASSILGRQGTQYF.